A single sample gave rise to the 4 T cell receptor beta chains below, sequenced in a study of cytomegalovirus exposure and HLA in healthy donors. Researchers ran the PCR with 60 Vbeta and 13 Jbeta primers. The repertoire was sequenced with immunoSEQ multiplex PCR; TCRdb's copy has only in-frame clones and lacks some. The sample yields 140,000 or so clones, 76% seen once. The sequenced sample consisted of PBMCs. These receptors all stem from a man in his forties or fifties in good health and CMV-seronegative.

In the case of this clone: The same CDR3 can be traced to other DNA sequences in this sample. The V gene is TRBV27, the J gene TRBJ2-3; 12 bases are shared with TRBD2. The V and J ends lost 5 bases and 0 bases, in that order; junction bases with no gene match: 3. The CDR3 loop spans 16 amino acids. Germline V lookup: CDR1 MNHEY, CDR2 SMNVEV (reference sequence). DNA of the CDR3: TGTGCCAGCAGTCCCGGGACTAGCGGGAGCACAGATACGCAGTATTTT. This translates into CASSPGTSGSTDTQYF.

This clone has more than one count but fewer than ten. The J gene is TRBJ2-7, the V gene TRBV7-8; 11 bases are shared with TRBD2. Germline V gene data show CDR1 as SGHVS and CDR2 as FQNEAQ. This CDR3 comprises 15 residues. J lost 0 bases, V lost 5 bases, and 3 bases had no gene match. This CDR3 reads CASSVTSGSSYEQYF. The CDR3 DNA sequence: TGTGCCAGCAGCGTTACTAGCGGGAGCTCCTACGAGCAGTACTTC.

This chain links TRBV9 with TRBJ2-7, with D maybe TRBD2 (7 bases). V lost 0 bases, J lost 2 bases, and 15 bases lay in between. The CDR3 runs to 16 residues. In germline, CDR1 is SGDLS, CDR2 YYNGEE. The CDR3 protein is CASSVGLGGGPYEQYF. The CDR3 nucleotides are TGTGCCAGCAGCGTAGGTCTGGGGGGGGGCCCCTACGAGCAGTACTTC.

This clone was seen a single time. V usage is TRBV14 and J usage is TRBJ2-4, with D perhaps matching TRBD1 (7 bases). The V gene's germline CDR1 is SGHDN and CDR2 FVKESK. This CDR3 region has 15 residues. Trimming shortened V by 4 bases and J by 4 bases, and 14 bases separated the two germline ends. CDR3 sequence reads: CASSRKQGTKNIQYF. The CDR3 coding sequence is TGTGCCAGCAGCCGGAAACAGGGGACTAAAAACATTCAGTACTTC.